This T cell receptor beta chain appears in the sequencing data of a study of T-cell reconstitution after alpha-beta-depleted transplantation in children. The CDR3 is 14 amino acids. The ends were cut back, 5 bases at V and 0 bases at J, with 10 bases in the middle. Germline V lookup: CDR1 SEHNR, CDR2 FQNEAQ (reference sequence). Preparing the TCRbeta library involved the use of unique molecular identifiers. TCRdb reprocessed the PCR reads via MiXCR and lists one record per CDR3 protein. Counted here are some 240,000 distinct CDR3 sequences, over 9.5% occurring once; the ten biggest clones make up about 4.8%.

The sequences come from PBMCs from the stem cell graft donor, collected from the stem cell graft. V is TRBV7-9 and J is TRBJ1-2; D is uncertain. The sequence was obtained from a human donor who donated a stem cell graft to a child with SCID. CDR3 nucleotides: TGTGCCAGCAGCCCCCGGGAGGCTAACTATGGCTACACCTTC. This encodes CASSPREANYGYTF.